This entry features one T cell receptor beta chain sequence. The antigen remains unidentified. Without the conserved terminal phenylalanine or tryptophan, this CDR3 likely stems from a read error. The DNA is omitted, as the CDR3 cannot be located on it reliably, and the CDR3 follows TCRdb's listing. The sample belongs to a study of regulatory T cells in long-lasting Graves disease. Arm-PCR of CDR3 regions and iRepertoire HTBI primers were used to build TCR beta libraries. Each CDR3 protein gets one entry after TCRdb re-called the multiplex PCR reads with MiXCR. The sample has roughly 420,000 distinct CDR3 sequences, 15% to 20% seen once. Time point specified: newly diagnosed GD, antithyroid drugs for less than 3 months. Extracted RNA from PBMCs served as the source of the TCR library. The germline gives CDR1 DFQATT, CDR2 SNEGSKA (reference sequence). The CDR3 totals 14 residues, both ends included. Findings of the study overall: Between persistent patients, about 2,700 public clonotypes were shared, exceeding the approximately 900 shared between new patients. Persistent disease was characterized by preferential usage of TRBV28, TRBJ1-2 and TRBJ2-5.

These data also featured in a second study, about T cells in Graves' hyperthyroidism and ophthalmopathy. In that study: Stable disease denoted Graves' hyperthyroidism without ophthalmopathy progression within 18 months. First-round RT-PCR with HTBI primers amplified the TCR CDR3 region.

Sequenced material: peripheral blood mononuclear cells (PBMCs), taken at new diagnosis, from a patient treated with antithyroid drugs. The receptor was isolated from a woman younger than 30 with Graves disease. The chain employs TRBV20-1 and TRBJ1-5. This CDR3 is CSASSGERNQPEHL.